These T cell receptor beta chains were read from a single sample in a study of human T cells and chemical hapten exposure. MiXCR, applied by TCRdb to the RACE reads, yields one record per CDR3 protein. The data hold 350,000 to 400,000 distinct CDR3 sequences, with approximately 5.1% observed a single time. The source material was whole blood, sampled in connection with sensitization to the hapten diphenylcyclopropenone (DPC). These receptors were taken from a woman aged 45 to 65 with alopecia areata. Some clones in this sample may be carry-over from other donors' samples. Both conserved end residues are part of each CDR3. The order of the fields is D gene, clone size, J gene, V gene, CDR3 DNA, CDR3 protein. D genes are given only for firm matches. The size field is filled for only some rows; it gives once, few, many or a size class.

NA	many	TRBJ1-5	TRBV15	TGTGCCACCAGCAGAGAGATACAAGATCAGCCCCAGCATTTT	CATSREIQDQPQHF
NA	few	TRBJ1-6	TRBV4-3	TGCGCCAGCAGCCAAGACGCGCAGGGGCTGTATTCACCCCTCCACTTT	CASSQDAQGLYSPLHF
NA	few	TRBJ1-4	TRBV20-1	TGCAGTGCTAGTGGAGTTGAAAAACTGTTTTTT	CSASGVEKLFF
NA	many	TRBJ1-5	TRBV27	TGTGCCAGCAGTCCATATTCCCAGGGGTATAGCAATCAGCCCCAGCATTTT	CASSPYSQGYSNQPQHF
NA	many	TRBJ2-7	TRBV29-1	TGCAGCGTTGGGGGGGCAGGTCCCTCCTACGAGCAGTACTTC	CSVGGAGPSYEQYF
NA	many	TRBJ1-2	TRBV12-3/TRBV12-4	TGTGCCAGCTCTTTCCGGACAGACGGCTACACCTTC	CASSFRTDGYTF
TRBD2	few	TRBJ2-3	TRBV20-1	TGCAGTGCCAGACCGCTACTAGCGGGAGTCACAGATACGCAGTATTTT	CSARPLLAGVTDTQYF
NA	many	TRBJ2-2	TRBV29-1	TGCAGCTTCTCTAAATCAAGGGGTTTCGGCGGGGAGCTGTTTTTT	CSFSKSRGFGGELFF
NA	many	TRBJ2-1	TRBV28	TGTGCCAGCAGACTCCCCCCTTATGAGCAGTTCTTC	CASRLPPYEQFF
NA	many	TRBJ2-2	TRBV13	TGTGCCAGCAGCCCGCGATCCCGTGGCGGGGAGCTGTTTTTT	CASSPRSRGGELFF
NA	many	TRBJ2-5	TRBV29-1	TGCAGCGTTGACGGACAGAAGTACCAAGAGACCCAGTACTTC	CSVDGQKYQETQYF
TRBD1	few	TRBJ1-6	TRBV12-3/TRBV12-4	TGTGCCAGCAGTTTAAGGGGGCGCGGCACACCCCTCCACTTT	CASSLRGRGTPLHF
NA	NA	TRBJ1-1	TRBV12-3/TRBV12-4	TGTGCCAGCAGTTTTTCCCAGGCCACTGAAGCTTTCTTT	CASSFSQATEAFF
NA	few	TRBJ2-1	TRBV6-2/TRBV6-3	TGTGCCAGCCGGGGAACAGGATACAATGAGCAGTTCTTC	CASRGTGYNEQFF
TRBD1	NA	TRBJ1-6	TRBV5-1	TGCGCCAGCAGCTCGACAGGGGGATCCTATAATTCACCCCTCCACTTT	CASSSTGGSYNSPLHF
TRBD1	few	TRBJ1-5	TRBV6-1	TGTGCCAGCAGCCACACCGCGGACAGGGCGGGACAGCCCCAGCATTTT	CASSHTADRAGQPQHF
NA	NA	TRBJ1-1	TRBV3-1	TGTGCCAGCAGCCAAGAAAAGGGTCTGGGGACTGAAGCTTTCTTT	CASSQEKGLGTEAFF
NA	many	TRBJ1-1	TRBV28	TGTGCCAGCAGCTTAACGACAGCCCCTAGCACTGAAGCTTTCTTT	CASSLTTAPSTEAFF
NA	NA	TRBJ1-4	TRBV3-1	TGTGCCAGCAGCTTTGTAGGGGGGAGTGAAAAACTGTTTTTT	CASSFVGGSEKLFF
TRBD1	NA	TRBJ2-1	TRBV7-9	TGTGCCAGCAGCTGGACCGGGACAGGGCAGTTCTTC	CASSWTGTGQFF
NA	many	TRBJ2-3	TRBV9	TGTGCCAGCAAACAACAGGGTACGACCGGAGATACGCAGTATTTT	CASKQQGTTGDTQYF
NA	once	TRBJ1-2	TRBV29-1	TGCAGCGTTGAAGCGCAGAACTATGGCTACACCTTC	CSVEAQNYGYTF
TRBD2	NA	TRBJ2-3	TRBV5-6	TGTGCCAGCAGCCGGGAGGGGACCCTCCACACAGATACGCAGTATTTT	CASSREGTLHTDTQYF
NA	few	TRBJ2-7	TRBV7-9	TGTGCCAGCAGCTTCGGCACACTCTCCTACGAGCAGTACTTC	CASSFGTLSYEQYF
TRBD1	many	TRBJ2-5	TRBV28	TGTGCCAGCAGTTCCCGGACAGGCAGAGTTCTGGAGACCCAGTACTTC	CASSSRTGRVLETQYF
NA	many	TRBJ2-6	TRBV5-6	TGTGCCAGCATTGATCAGCGGTTGGGCTCTGGGGCCAACGTCCTGACTTTC	CASIDQRLGSGANVLTF
NA	NA	TRBJ2-3	TRBV2	TGTGCCAGCCAGGAGGGAACAGATACGCAGTATTTT	CASQEGTDTQYF
NA	few	TRBJ1-5	TRBV30	TGTGCCTGGAGTACGCTCTCGGGGAATCAGCCCCAGCATTTT	CAWSTLSGNQPQHF
NA	NA	TRBJ1-5	TRBV7-9	TGTGCCAGCAGCGTCGTAGGAAGCAATCAGCCCCAGCATTTT	CASSVVGSNQPQHF
NA	many	TRBJ1-1	TRBV13	TGTGCCAGCAGCACCGGACGAGCACTGGGCACTGAAGCTTTCTTT	CASSTGRALGTEAFF
NA	NA	TRBJ1-1	TRBV9	TGTGCCAGCAGAAGTCTGGGGGTCACTGAAGCTTTCTTT	CASRSLGVTEAFF
TRBD2	NA	TRBJ2-1	TRBV20-1	TGCAGTGCTGGGTTAGCGGGAGCGGTCCACAATGAGCAGTTCTTC	CSAGLAGAVHNEQFF
TRBD2	many	TRBJ2-7	TRBV11-2	TGTGCCAGCAGCTTACTCCTTGTTGGCGCGGGAGGGCGAGTCTCCTACGAGCAGTACTTC	CASSLLLVGAGGRVSYEQYF
TRBD1	NA	TRBJ2-7	TRBV7-9	TGTGCCAGCAGCTTACCCGGGACAGGCGAGCAGTACTTC	CASSLPGTGEQYF
NA	few	TRBJ1-2	TRBV15	TGTGCCACCAGCAGAGGCAGTGGGGAGGAATACTATGGCTACACCTTC	CATSRGSGEEYYGYTF
NA	many	TRBJ1-2	TRBV7-9	TGTGCCAGCAGCCCCGGTCCCAACTATGGCTACACCTTC	CASSPGPNYGYTF
NA	many	TRBJ2-5	TRBV15	TGTGCCACCAGCAGTGTTATGATTGGGTACCAAGAGACCCAGTACTTC	CATSSVMIGYQETQYF
TRBD2	NA	TRBJ2-5	TRBV12-3/TRBV12-4	TGTGCCAGCAACCAGCGGGGGTACCAAGAGACCCAGTACTTC	CASNQRGYQETQYF
TRBD2	many	TRBJ2-3	TRBV12-3/TRBV12-4	TGTGCCAGCAGTTTTGTAGCGGGGGGGGTTTACACAGATACGCAGTATTTT	CASSFVAGGVYTDTQYF
NA	many	TRBJ1-3	TRBV6-5	TGTGCCAGCAGTTACGTTCCGCTCTCTGGAAACACCATATATTTT	CASSYVPLSGNTIYF
NA	few	TRBJ2-3	TRBV6-5	TGTGCCAGCAGTTATAGGGTGGGGACAGATACGCAGTATTTT	CASSYRVGTDTQYF
NA	many	TRBJ2-1	TRBV27	TGTGCCAGCAGTTCCTCCAGCGCTGAGCAGTTCTTC	CASSSSSAEQFF
TRBD2	many	TRBJ2-5	TRBV6-5	TGTGCCAGCAGTTTATCGGGACTAGGAGGGGAGACCCAGTACTTC	CASSLSGLGGETQYF
NA	many	TRBJ1-1	TRBV7-9	TGTGCCAGCAGCTATGGGACACTGACTGAAGCTTTCTTT	CASSYGTLTEAFF
NA	NA	TRBJ1-2	TRBV12-3/TRBV12-4	TGTGCCAGCAGTCTGGGACGAGCGGGCTACACCTTC	CASSLGRAGYTF
NA	many	TRBJ2-1	TRBV5-1	TGCGCCAGCAGCCCTCGGGGCCCCTCCTACAATGAGCAGTTCTTC	CASSPRGPSYNEQFF
NA	NA	TRBJ1-5	TRBV27	TGTGCCAGCAGTTTATCCTCCCCAGGGGCAGGACAGCCCCAGCATTTT	CASSLSSPGAGQPQHF
TRBD2	many	TRBJ2-7	TRBV29-1	TGCAGCGTTGTTAGGGGAGGGAACGAGCAGTACTTC	CSVVRGGNEQYF
NA	NA	TRBJ2-1	TRBV7-2	TGTGCCAGCAGCCAGGGGACATCGACGTGGAATGAGCAGTTCTTC	CASSQGTSTWNEQFF
NA	many	TRBJ2-2	TRBV5-1	TGCGCCAGCAGCTCGGCGTTGGGGGGCAACACCGGGGAGCTGTTTTTT	CASSSALGGNTGELFF
NA	many	TRBJ1-1	TRBV20-1	TGCAGTGCTCCCAACGTTGGTGGAACTGAAGCTTTCTTT	CSAPNVGGTEAFF
TRBD2	NA	TRBJ2-3	TRBV4-1	TGCGCCAGTACACCCGGGACGAGCGGGAGGATAGATACGCAGTATTTT	CASTPGTSGRIDTQYF
NA	many	TRBJ1-5	TRBV2	TGTGCCAGCAAGGAAGATCCGGCCGCGAATCAGCCCCAGCATTTT	CASKEDPAANQPQHF